This T cell receptor beta chain was found in a study of shared clonotypes between healthy human individuals (TCRdb year 2020). Background on the whole study: Three men and a couple of women, aged 18 to 49 years, made up the cohort. Leukapheresis yielded between about 0.9 and 9 billion PBMCs per donor. For each donor, three plates each were used for CD4 naive and CD4 memory, two plates were used for CD8 naive, and one plate was used for CD8 memory. Different laboratories and diverse techniques were used to prepare libraries and sequence TCR repertoires, to increase sequencing depth and limit assay-specific biases. The study deeply sequenced blood TCR repertoires of about 5 healthy adults to estimate repertoire size and the extent of clonotype sharing between individuals.

Using the deep immunoSEQ assay, multiplex PCR amplified TCR CDR3 regions from genomic DNA. Genomic DNA extracted from each cell subset was distributed evenly over all wells of several immunoSEQ 96-well plates, and each plate served as one replicate. For sorted subsets, about 200 ng genomic DNA, equal to 25,000 to 35,000 T cell genomes, was loaded into each replicate PCR. Purified libraries were measured with a Qubit 3.0 fluorometer, size-checked on a Bioanalyzer 2100, and measured again with the KAPA Library Quantification kit. Every immunoSEQ 96-well plate was sequenced on a dedicated single-read 150-cycle Illumina NextSeq 550 flow cell. On the study's bioinformatics: The immunoSEQ output contained only junctional sequences without quality scores, so filtering could not match that applied to full-length reads. To assign V/J genes and CDR3, sequences were annotated using PyIR, a Python wrapper for IgBLAST v1.9, with IMGT germline references. Reads were filtered out if the reads had weak V/J assignments (E-value above 1e-6), no CDR3, stop codons, out-of-frame junctions, or ambiguous translated residues. V3J clonotypes were defined as sequences sharing the same inferred V gene, J gene, and CDR3 amino acid sequence. To compute the percentage overlap between repertoires, the number of shared unique clonotypes was divided by the size of the smaller repertoire. RTK rarefaction, the Chao1 estimator, and Recon v2.1 estimates of unobserved clonotypes were used to assess repertoire richness. For all TCRbeta clonotypes obtained by the gDNA method from four donors, generation probabilities were computed with OLGA. TCRdb retrieved this table from immuneACCESS and kept in-frame rearrangements only. Not all clones are present; in checked studies, unresolved V genes account for under half, and no reason is known for the remainder. The V and J calls and the clone size are those of that table, but D and trimming were determined from the DNA. Across this sample there are about 1,900,000 clones, with about 95% seen only once. The ten biggest clones cover 1.2% of the sample.

V ends up 1 base short and J 7 bases short, with an unmatched junction base count of 6. CDR1 and CDR2, per the germline V gene (reference sequence), are SEHNR and FQNEAQ. The CDR3, from cysteine to phenylalanine, totals 16 residues. Only the CDR3 portion is preserved as DNA: 48 bases, with reading frame beginning at the first base. In regard to this clone: This receptor's antigen is unknown. No base qualities exist here, and no much larger clone lies one base off it.

CD8 naive samples consisted of CD45RO-negative cells that were positively selected for CCR7, yielding a CD45RA+CCR7+ population without TemRA cells. Healthy HIV-negative adults with no recently reported acute infections or vaccinations were included as donors. All donors were Caucasian adults living in Nashville, Tennessee, USA. Blood was obtained by leukapheresis, after which PBMCs were separated by Ficoll-Histopaque density gradient centrifugation and cryopreserved in liquid nitrogen vapor phase. Purity and quantity of every magnetically sorted T cell population were checked by analytical flow cytometry. Genomic DNA was isolated from each sorted fraction and quantified by UV absorbance on a Nanodrop 2000c. What the work shows at the level of the full study, not this receptor alone: Compared with non-shared clonotypes, clonotypes shared by all four sorted-subset donors had higher generation probabilities. Larger estimated clonotype richness was generally found for naive subsets than for memory subsets. Sharing across four donors was observed for 5% to 6.5% of naive CD4, around 3.5% of naive CD8, around 2.5% of memory CD4, and roughly 0.43% of memory CD8 clonotypes. Sampling was limited to blood, and TCR repertoires in tissue likely differ from TCR repertoires in blood. The genetic and exposure-history diversity represented was limited by the small number of donors. Rarefaction of sorted-subset datasets indicated incomplete sequencing despite the large sequencing depth. Pairwise subsampling indicated that sequencing depth was expected to affect the degree of clonotype sharing among donors.

Sequences were obtained from naive CD8+ T cells sorted from blood. The sample's cell subset or site label, decoded: CD45RA+CCR7+. This sequence was found in a man aged 18-30 years in good health. The V and J segments used are TRBV7-9 and TRBJ2-2, and 10 junctional nucleotides match TRBD2. The CDR3 region has the sequence CASSLVTSGTGGELFF. Here is the DNA: TGTGCCAGCAGCTTAGTAACTAGCGGGACAGGCGGGGAGCTGTTTTTT.